These T cell receptor beta chains were read from a single sample in a study of CD8 T cells in ankylosing spondylitis. MiXCR, run by TCRdb on the 5' RACE reads, gives a single entry per CDR3 protein. The sample consists of about 360,000 distinct CDR3 sequences, roughly 22% of them appearing once. What was sequenced was blood, either unsorted or a sorted T cell fraction (not recorded which). The receptors come from a male donor with ankylosing spondylitis or in good health (not recorded which). The CDR3 runs from the conserved cysteine through the conserved F or W. A D gene is named only where the DNA matches it firmly. Not all rows give a size; the values are once, few, many and, for expanded clones, a class.

-	TRBD1	TRBV2	TRBJ2-1	CASSEARGQVNEQFF	TGTGCCAGCAGTGAAGCGAGGGGACAGGTAAATGAGCAGTTCTTC
few	-	TRBV12-3/TRBV12-4	TRBJ1-5	CASSLNKGLQPQHF	TGTGCCAGCAGTTTAAATAAGGGGCTTCAGCCCCAGCATTTT
few	-	TRBV15	TRBJ2-7	CATSVPDSYEQYF	TGTGCCACCAGTGTTCCAGACTCCTACGAGCAGTACTTC
few	-	TRBV24-1	TRBJ2-2	CATSELSPDTGVPGELFF	TGTGCCACCAGTGAACTCTCTCCGGACACGGGGGTACCCGGGGAGCTGTTTTTT
-	-	TRBV7-2	TRBJ1-5	CASSLAAAGNQPQHF	TGTGCCAGCAGCTTAGCAGCAGCTGGCAATCAGCCCCAGCATTTT
-	-	TRBV10-3	TRBJ1-1	CAISETGGNTEAFF	TGTGCCATCAGTGAGACAGGAGGGAACACTGAAGCTTTCTTT
few	TRBD1	TRBV12-3/TRBV12-4	TRBJ2-1	CASNTGETYNEQFF	TGTGCCAGCAATACAGGGGAGACCTACAATGAGCAGTTCTTC
few	-	TRBV5-1	TRBJ2-1	CASSLEAVLPYNEQFF	TGCGCCAGCAGCTTGGAAGCCGTCCTCCCCTACAATGAGCAGTTCTTC
few	TRBD2	TRBV23-1	TRBJ2-3	CASSPRASGGARTDTQYF	TGCGCCAGCAGTCCTCGGGCTAGCGGGGGGGCCAGAACAGATACGCAGTATTTT
-	TRBD1	TRBV12-3/TRBV12-4	TRBJ1-5	CASSSGQGRQPQHF	TGTGCCAGCAGTTCCGGACAGGGACGCCAGCCCCAGCATTTT
few	TRBD2	TRBV9	TRBJ2-7	CASSVDGGDYYEQYF	TGTGCCAGCAGCGTAGACGGGGGGGACTACTACGAGCAGTACTTC
-	TRBD1	TRBV28	TRBJ2-7	CASSFADRGHYEQYF	TGTGCCAGCAGTTTTGCCGACAGGGGGCATTACGAGCAGTACTTC
-	-	TRBV9	TRBJ2-4	CASSPRGETKNIQYF	TGTGCCAGCAGCCCTAGAGGGGAGACCAAAAACATTCAGTACTTC
few	-	TRBV20-1	TRBJ2-5	CSARDLTQVVETQYF	TGCAGTGCTAGAGATCTTACCCAGGTGGTAGAGACCCAGTACTTC
few	-	TRBV12-3/TRBV12-4	TRBJ2-2	CASKTRLGGELFF	TGTGCCAGCAAGACCCGCCTTGGCGGGGAGCTGTTTTTT
once	-	TRBV7-8	TRBJ2-7	CASSLAPRGGPYEQYF	TGTGCCAGCAGCTTAGCGCCCAGGGGGGGGCCCTACGAGCAGTACTTC
few	-	TRBV12-3/TRBV12-4	TRBJ2-6	CASSLRLGANVLTF	TGTGCCAGCAGTTTACGGCTTGGGGCCAACGTCCTGACTTTC
few	TRBD2	TRBV20-1	TRBJ2-7	CSARDLAGNYEQYF	TGCAGTGCTAGAGACCTAGCGGGAAACTACGAGCAGTACTTC
-	TRBD1	TRBV3-1	TRBJ2-7	CASSQDGTGGLYEQYF	TGTGCCAGCAGCCAAGACGGGACAGGGGGTCTCTACGAGCAGTACTTC
few	TRBD1	TRBV11-2	TRBJ1-1	CASSIGQGPAFF	TGTGCCAGCAGTATAGGACAGGGGCCAGCTTTCTTT
few	-	TRBV12-3/TRBV12-4	TRBJ2-1	CASRRTGGVEQFF	TGTGCCAGCAGGCGAACGGGGGGCGTTGAGCAGTTCTTC
-	TRBD1	TRBV2	TRBJ2-5	CASSLGTGWIQETQYF	TGTGCCAGCAGTCTTGGGACAGGGTGGATTCAAGAGACCCAGTACTTC
-	TRBD2	TRBV28	TRBJ2-1	CASSSGLAGMGDEQFF	TGTGCCAGCAGTTCGGGACTAGCGGGGATGGGCGATGAGCAGTTCTTC
few	-	TRBV6-1	TRBJ1-6	CASSTQGSNSPLHF	TGTGCCAGCAGTACCCAGGGGTCGAATTCACCCCTCCACTTT
-	TRBD2	TRBV20-1	TRBJ2-3	CSASHRAGGRTDTQYF	TGCAGTGCTAGCCACAGAGCGGGGGGGCGCACAGATACGCAGTATTTT
-	-	TRBV20-1	TRBJ2-2	CSARDLLQGTGELFF	TGCAGTGCTAGAGACCTATTACAGGGCACCGGGGAGCTGTTTTTT
few	TRBD2	TRBV27	TRBJ2-5	CASSFGGTSGALEVETQYF	TGTGCCAGCAGTTTCGGGGGGACTAGCGGGGCCCTCGAGGTGGAGACCCAGTACTTC
few	-	TRBV12-3/TRBV12-4	TRBJ2-1	CASSDRLYRNEQFF	TGTGCCAGCAGCGACAGGCTATACCGCAATGAGCAGTTCTTC
-	-	TRBV20-1	TRBJ2-4	CSARDLAEAKNIQYF	TGCAGTGCTAGAGATTTGGCAGAAGCCAAAAACATTCAGTACTTC
few	-	TRBV12-3/TRBV12-4	TRBJ2-7	CASKYRSYEQYF	TGTGCCAGCAAGTATCGTTCCTACGAGCAGTACTTC
few	TRBD1	TRBV3-1	TRBJ1-5	CASSWGQLSNQPQHF	TGTGCCAGCAGCTGGGGACAGCTGAGCAATCAGCCCCAGCATTTT
few	TRBD2	TRBV27	TRBJ2-1	CASGTSGYDEQFF	TGTGCCAGCGGGACTAGCGGGTACGATGAGCAGTTCTTC
few	-	TRBV24-1	TRBJ2-2	CATSDPRQGGAGELFF	TGTGCCACCAGTGATCCCCGACAGGGAGGGGCCGGGGAGCTGTTTTTT
few	-	TRBV7-9	TRBJ2-5	CASSRGHDQETQYF	TGTGCCAGCAGCAGAGGACATGACCAAGAGACCCAGTACTTC
few	-	TRBV4-2	TRBJ2-2	CASSQDLGLAPGELFF	TGTGCCAGCAGCCAAGATCTTGGGCTAGCGCCCGGGGAGCTGTTTTTT
few	-	TRBV7-2	TRBJ1-1	CASRGGVESTEAFF	TGTGCCAGCCGAGGGGGGGTAGAGAGCACTGAAGCTTTCTTT
-	TRBD2	TRBV2	TRBJ2-5	CASRPGLAVQETQYF	TGTGCCAGCAGGCCCGGACTAGCGGTACAAGAGACCCAGTACTTC
few	TRBD2	TRBV27	TRBJ2-2	CASSFQRGNTGELFF	TGTGCCAGCAGTTTTCAGCGGGGGAACACCGGGGAGCTGTTTTTT
few	-	TRBV13	TRBJ2-7	CASSLGAPSSYEQYF	TGTGCCAGCAGCTTAGGAGCACCCAGCTCCTACGAGCAGTACTTC
-	TRBD1	TRBV6-2/TRBV6-3	TRBJ1-6	CASRTDRGFNPLHF	TGTGCCAGCAGGACCGACAGGGGGTTTAACCCCCTCCACTTT
-	-	TRBV4-1	TRBJ1-5	CASSQGLYQPQHF	TGCGCCAGCAGCCAAGGACTTTATCAGCCCCAGCATTTT
-	TRBD1	TRBV4-1	TRBJ1-2	CASSQDPGTGIGYTF	TGCGCCAGCAGCCAAGATCCCGGGACAGGGATCGGCTACACCTTC
few	TRBD2	TRBV9	TRBJ2-3	CASSSPLAGLSTDTQYF	TGTGCCAGCAGCTCCCCCCTAGCGGGGTTATCTACAGATACGCAGTATTTT
-	TRBD2	TRBV29-1	TRBJ2-7	CSPHSGDQYEQYF	TGCAGCCCCCACAGCGGGGACCAATACGAGCAGTACTTC
few	TRBD2	TRBV27	TRBJ2-5	CASSPGGAGWETQYF	TGTGCCAGCAGTCCCGGGGGGGCCGGTTGGGAGACCCAGTACTTC
few	-	TRBV19	TRBJ1-5	CASSQGRYYSNQPQHF	TGTGCCAGTAGTCAGGGGCGGTATTATAGCAATCAGCCCCAGCATTTT
-	TRBD2	TRBV29-1	TRBJ2-1	CSVEGSSGGAHEQFF	TGCAGCGTGGAGGGCTCTAGCGGGGGGGCCCATGAGCAGTTCTTC
-	-	TRBV12-3/TRBV12-4	TRBJ1-2	CASSLQGSWNYGYTF	TGTGCCAGCAGTTTACAGGGTTCTTGGAACTATGGCTACACCTTC
-	-	TRBV6-1	TRBJ2-3	CASSPWDLSTDTQYF	TGTGCCAGCAGTCCCTGGGACTTGAGCACAGATACGCAGTATTTT
few	TRBD2	TRBV12-3/TRBV12-4	TRBJ2-3	CASRPQGLGRSDTQYF	TGTGCCAGCAGACCGCAGGGACTAGGTCGTTCAGATACGCAGTATTTT
-	-	TRBV15	TRBJ2-7	CATSRVAGNYEQYF	TGTGCCACCAGCAGAGTGGCGGGGAACTACGAGCAGTACTTC
-	TRBD1	TRBV29-1	TRBJ2-2	CSAPTPVGQGRPGELFF	TGCAGCGCCCCGACCCCGGTTGGACAGGGTAGGCCCGGGGAGCTGTTTTTT
-	-	TRBV6-5	TRBJ2-7	CASSYRAGAYEQYF	TGTGCCAGCAGTTACAGGGCAGGGGCCTACGAGCAGTACTTC
-	TRBD1	TRBV10-3	TRBJ1-1	CAISDPGQHVNTEAFF	TGTGCCATCAGTGACCCGGGACAGCATGTGAACACTGAAGCTTTCTTT